This T cell receptor beta chain was sequenced for a study of cytomegalovirus exposure and HLA in healthy donors. Regarding the study as a whole: TCR beta V segments were, for the most part, productive about 90% or about 30% of the time in an earlier analysis.

Germline lookup yields CDR1 SGHRS and CDR2 YFSETQ. The V and J ends lost 2 bases and 2 bases, in that order; junction bases with no gene match: 5. The CDR3 extends over 16 amino acids. Details on this clone: Its antigen is still unknown.

PCR involved 60 Vbeta and 13 Jbeta primers. Using immunoSEQ multiplex PCR, the repertoire was profiled, and TCRdb retains in-frame clones only, with some absent. The table lists about 210,000 clones, almost 80% of them singletons, with roughly 1.9% in the top ten. The source is a male donor in good health and CMV-seronegative. The rearrangement joins TRBV5-1 to TRBJ2-2; the match to TRBD1 covers 8 bases. What was sequenced was PBMCs. CDR3 region: CASSFTGTGNTGELFF. Written as DNA, the CDR3 is TGCGCCAGCAGCTTTACCGGGACAGGTAACACCGGGGAGCTGTTTTTT. The whole variable domain, filled in from reference TRBV5-1 and TRBJ2-2, reads KAGVTQTPRYLIKTRGQQVTLSCSPISGHRSVSWYQQTPGQGLQFLFEYFSETQRNKGNFPGRFSGRQFSNSRSEMNVSTLELGDSALYLCASSFTGTGNTGELFFGEGSRLTVL.